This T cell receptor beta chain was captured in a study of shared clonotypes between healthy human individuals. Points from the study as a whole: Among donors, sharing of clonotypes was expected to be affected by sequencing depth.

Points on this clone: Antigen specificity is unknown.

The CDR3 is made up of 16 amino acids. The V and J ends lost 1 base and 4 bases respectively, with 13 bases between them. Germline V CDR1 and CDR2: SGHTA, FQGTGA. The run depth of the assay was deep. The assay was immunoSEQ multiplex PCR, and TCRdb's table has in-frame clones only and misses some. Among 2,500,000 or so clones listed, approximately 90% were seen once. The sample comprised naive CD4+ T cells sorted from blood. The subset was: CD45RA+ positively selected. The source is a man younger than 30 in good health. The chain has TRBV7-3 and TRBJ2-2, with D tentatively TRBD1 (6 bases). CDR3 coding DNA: TGTGCCAGCAGCTTAAACCAGGGGCTTTCCACCGGGGAGCTGTTTTTT. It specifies CASSLNQGLSTGELFF.